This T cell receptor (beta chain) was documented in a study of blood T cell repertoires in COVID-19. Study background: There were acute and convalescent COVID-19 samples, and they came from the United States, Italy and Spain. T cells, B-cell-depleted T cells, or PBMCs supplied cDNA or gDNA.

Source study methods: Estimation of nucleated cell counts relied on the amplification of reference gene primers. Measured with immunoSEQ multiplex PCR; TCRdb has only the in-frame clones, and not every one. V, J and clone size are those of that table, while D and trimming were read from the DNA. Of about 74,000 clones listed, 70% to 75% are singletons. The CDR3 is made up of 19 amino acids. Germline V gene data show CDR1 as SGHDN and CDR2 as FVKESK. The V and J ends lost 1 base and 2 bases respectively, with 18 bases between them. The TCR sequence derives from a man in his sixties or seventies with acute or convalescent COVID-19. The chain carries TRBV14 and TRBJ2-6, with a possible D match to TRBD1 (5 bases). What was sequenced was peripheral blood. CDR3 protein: CASSQVEGLTRAGANVLTF. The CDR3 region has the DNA TGTGCCAGCAGCCAAGTCGAAGGTCTGACCAGGGCTGGGGCCAACGTCCTGACTTTC.